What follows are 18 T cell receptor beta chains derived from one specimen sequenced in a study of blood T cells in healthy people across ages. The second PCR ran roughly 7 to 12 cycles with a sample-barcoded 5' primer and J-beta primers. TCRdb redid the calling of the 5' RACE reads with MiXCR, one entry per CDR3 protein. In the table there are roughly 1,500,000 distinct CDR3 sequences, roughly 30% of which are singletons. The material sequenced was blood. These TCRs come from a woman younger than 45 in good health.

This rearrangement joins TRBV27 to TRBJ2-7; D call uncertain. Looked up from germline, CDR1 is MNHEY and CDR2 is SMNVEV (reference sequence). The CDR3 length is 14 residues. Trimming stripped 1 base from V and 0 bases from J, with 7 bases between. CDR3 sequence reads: CASSLWQSSYEQYF. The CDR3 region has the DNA TGTGCCAGCAGTTTATGGCAGAGCTCCTACGAGCAGTACTTC.

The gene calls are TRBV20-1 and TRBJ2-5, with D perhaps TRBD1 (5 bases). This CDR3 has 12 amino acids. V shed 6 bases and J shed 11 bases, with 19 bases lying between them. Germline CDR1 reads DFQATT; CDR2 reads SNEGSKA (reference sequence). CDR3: CSARTGYNEQYF. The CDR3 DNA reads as TGCAGTGCACGTACAGGATACAATGAGCAGTACTTC.

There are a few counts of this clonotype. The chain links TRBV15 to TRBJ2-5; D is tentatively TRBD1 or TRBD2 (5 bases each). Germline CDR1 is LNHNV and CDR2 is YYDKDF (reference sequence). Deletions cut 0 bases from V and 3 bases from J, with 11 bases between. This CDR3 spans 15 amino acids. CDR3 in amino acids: CATSREVLGEETQYF. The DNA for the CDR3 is TGTGCCACCAGCAGAGAAGTTCTGGGGGAAGAGACCCAGTACTTC.

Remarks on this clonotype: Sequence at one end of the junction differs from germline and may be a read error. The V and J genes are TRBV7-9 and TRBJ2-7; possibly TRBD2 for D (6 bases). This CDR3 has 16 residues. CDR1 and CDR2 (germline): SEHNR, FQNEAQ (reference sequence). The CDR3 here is CAGSLAQGGRGYEQYF. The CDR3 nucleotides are TGTGCCGGCAGCTTAGCGCAGGGAGGACGGGGCTACGAGCAGTACTTC.

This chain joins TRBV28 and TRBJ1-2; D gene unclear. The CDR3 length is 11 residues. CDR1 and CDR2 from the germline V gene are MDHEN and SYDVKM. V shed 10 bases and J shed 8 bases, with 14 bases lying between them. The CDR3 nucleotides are TGTGCCACCGCACAGACGGTGGGCTACACCTTC. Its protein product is CATAQTVGYTF.

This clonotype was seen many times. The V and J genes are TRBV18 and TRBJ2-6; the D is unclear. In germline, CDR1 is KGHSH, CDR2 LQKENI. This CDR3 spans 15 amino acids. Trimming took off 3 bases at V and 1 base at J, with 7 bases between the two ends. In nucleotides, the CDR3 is TGTGCCAGCTCACCCCAGAGTTCTGGGGCCAACGTCCTGACTTTC. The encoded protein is CASSPQSSGANVLTF. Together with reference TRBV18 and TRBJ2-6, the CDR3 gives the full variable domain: NAGVMQNPRHLVRRRGQEARLRCSPMKGHSHVYWYRQLPEEGLKFMVYLQKENIIDESGMPKERFSAEFPKEGPSILRIQQVVRGDSAAYFCASSPQSSGANVLTFGAGSRLTVL.

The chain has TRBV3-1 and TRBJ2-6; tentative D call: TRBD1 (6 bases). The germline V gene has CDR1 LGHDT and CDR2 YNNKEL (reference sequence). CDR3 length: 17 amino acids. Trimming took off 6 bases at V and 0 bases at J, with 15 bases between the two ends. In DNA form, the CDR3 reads TGTGCCAGCAGTCCATCTAGGGGGATCTCTGGGGCCAACGTCCTGACTTTC. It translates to CASSPSRGISGANVLTF.

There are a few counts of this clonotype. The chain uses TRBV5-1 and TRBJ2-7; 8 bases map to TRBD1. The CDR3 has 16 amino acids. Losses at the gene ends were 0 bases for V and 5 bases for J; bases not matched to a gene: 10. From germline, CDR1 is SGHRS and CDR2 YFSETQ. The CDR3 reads CASSLEGQGGLDEQYF. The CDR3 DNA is TGCGCCAGCAGCTTGGAAGGACAGGGCGGCCTGGACGAGCAGTACTTC.

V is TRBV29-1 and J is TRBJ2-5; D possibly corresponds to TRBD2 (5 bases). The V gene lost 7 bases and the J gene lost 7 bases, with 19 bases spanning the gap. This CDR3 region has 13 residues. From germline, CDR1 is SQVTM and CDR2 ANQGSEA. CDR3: CSARATGSGTQYF. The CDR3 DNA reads TGCAGCGCGAGGGCTACGGGAAGCGGGACCCAGTACTTC. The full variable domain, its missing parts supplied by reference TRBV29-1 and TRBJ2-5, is SAVISQKPSRDICQRGTSLTIQCQVDSQVTMMFWYRQQPGQSLTLIATANQGSEATYESGFVIDKFPISRPNLTFSTLTVSNMSPEDSSIYLCSARATGSGTQYFGPGTRLLVL.

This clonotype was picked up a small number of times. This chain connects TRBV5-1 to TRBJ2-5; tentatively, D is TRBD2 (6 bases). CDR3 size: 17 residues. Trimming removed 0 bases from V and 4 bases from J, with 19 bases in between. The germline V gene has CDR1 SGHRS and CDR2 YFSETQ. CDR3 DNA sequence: TGCGCCAGCAGCTTGGGTACCACAACGGGAGCTGGAGAGACCCAGTACTTC. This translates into CASSLGTTTGAGETQYF.

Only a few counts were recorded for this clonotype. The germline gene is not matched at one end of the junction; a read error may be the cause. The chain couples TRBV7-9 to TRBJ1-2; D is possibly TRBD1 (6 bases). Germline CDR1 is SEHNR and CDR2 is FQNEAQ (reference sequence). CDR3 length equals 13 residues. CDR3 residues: CASRLAGEDGYTF. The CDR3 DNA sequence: TGTGCCAGCAGATTAGCAGGGGAGGATGGCTACACCTTC. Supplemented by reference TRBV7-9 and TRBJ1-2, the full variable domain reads DTGVSQNPRHKITKRGQNVTFRCDPISEHNRLYWYRQTLGQGPEFLTYFQNEAQLEKSRLLSDRFSAERPKGSFSTLEIQRTEQGDSAMYLCASRLAGEDGYTFGSGTRLTVV.

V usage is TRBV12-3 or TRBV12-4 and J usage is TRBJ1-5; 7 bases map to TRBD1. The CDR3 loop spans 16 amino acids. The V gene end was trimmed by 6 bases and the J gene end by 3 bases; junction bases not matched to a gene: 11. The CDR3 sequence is CASSPRTTGPNQPQHF. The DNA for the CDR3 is TGTGCCAGCAGCCCGAGGACGACAGGGCCCAATCAGCCCCAGCATTTT.

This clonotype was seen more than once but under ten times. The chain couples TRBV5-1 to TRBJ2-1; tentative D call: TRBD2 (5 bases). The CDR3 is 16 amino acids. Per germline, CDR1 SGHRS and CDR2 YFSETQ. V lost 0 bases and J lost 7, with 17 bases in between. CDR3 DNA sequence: TGCGCCAGCAGCTTGGTCGGCGGGCTCGGTGTGAATGAGCAGTTCTTC. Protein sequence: CASSLVGGLGVNEQFF. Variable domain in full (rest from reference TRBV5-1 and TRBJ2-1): KAGVTQTPRYLIKTRGQQVTLSCSPISGHRSVSWYQQTPGQGLQFLFEYFSETQRNKGNFPGRFSGRQFSNSRSEMNVSTLELGDSALYLCASSLVGGLGVNEQFFGPGTRLTVL.

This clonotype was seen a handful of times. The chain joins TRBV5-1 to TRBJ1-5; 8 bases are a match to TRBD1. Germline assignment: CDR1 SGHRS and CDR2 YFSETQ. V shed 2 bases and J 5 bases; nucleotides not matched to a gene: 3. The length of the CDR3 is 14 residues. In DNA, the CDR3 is TGCGCCAGCAGCTTCGCAGGGGGCGATCAGCCCCAGCATTTT. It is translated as CASSFAGGDQPQHF.

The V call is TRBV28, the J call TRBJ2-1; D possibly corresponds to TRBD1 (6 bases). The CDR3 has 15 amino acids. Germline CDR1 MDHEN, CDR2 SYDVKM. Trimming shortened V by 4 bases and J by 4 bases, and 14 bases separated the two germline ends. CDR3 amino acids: CASSSRDTLYNEQFF. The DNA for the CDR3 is TGTGCCAGCAGTTCCCGGGACACATTATACAATGAGCAGTTCTTC.

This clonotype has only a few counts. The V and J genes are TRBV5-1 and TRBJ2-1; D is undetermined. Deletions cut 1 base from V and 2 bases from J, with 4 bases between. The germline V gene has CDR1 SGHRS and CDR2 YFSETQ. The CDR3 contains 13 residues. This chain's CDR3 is CASSLWAYNEQFF. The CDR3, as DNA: TGCGCCAGCAGCTTGTGGGCCTACAATGAGCAGTTCTTC.

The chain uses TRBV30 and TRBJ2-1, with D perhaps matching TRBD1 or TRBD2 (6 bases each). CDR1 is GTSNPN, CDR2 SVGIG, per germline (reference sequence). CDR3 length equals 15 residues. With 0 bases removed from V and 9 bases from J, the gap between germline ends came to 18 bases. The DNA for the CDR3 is TGTGCCTGGAGTGTCTCTCCGGGGGCCGTAAGTGAGCAGTTCTTC. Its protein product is CAWSVSPGAVSEQFF.

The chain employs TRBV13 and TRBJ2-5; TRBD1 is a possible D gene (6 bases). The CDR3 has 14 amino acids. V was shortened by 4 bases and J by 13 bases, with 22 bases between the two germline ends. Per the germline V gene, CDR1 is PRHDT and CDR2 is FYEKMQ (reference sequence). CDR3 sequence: CASSSLSTGTRSYF. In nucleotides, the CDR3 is TGTGCCAGCAGCTCCCTTTCGACAGGAACGAGATCGTACTTC.